Below are 5 T cell receptor beta chains sequenced from a single sample in a study of blood T cells in healthy people across ages (dated by TCRdb to the mid-2010s). Libraries came from 5' RACE. Reads for this sample came from an Illumina HiSeq 2500. The second PCR ran for about 7 to 11 cycles and used a J-beta primer mix along with a sample-barcoded 5' primer. TCRdb trimmed public reads at Q25 via fastp, called clones via MiXCR and kept in-frame beta chains. Records with the same CDR3 protein are collapsed into one entry carrying the most frequent genes and DNA. The sample table holds 780,000 or so distinct CDR3 sequences, of which just over 55% were seen once. The ten biggest clones cover roughly 26% of the sample. The sequenced sample consisted of blood. The receptors originated from a man aged 40-49 years in good health.

The chain carries TRBV21-1 and TRBJ2-3. TRBV21-1 is listed as a pseudogene. This CDR3 spans 12 amino acids. The CDR3 reads CASSNLTDTQYF. Here the CDR3 DNA reads TGTGCCAGCAGCAATCTCACAGATACGCAGTATTTT.

The chain carries TRBV28 and TRBJ2-3; 9 bases align to TRBD2. CDR1 is MDHEN, CDR2 SYDVKM, per germline. J gave up 1 base and V 7 bases, and 6 bases lay outside the gene matches. The CDR3 extends over 15 amino acids. The CDR3 sequence: CASTPSGAGTDTQYF. The DNA of the CDR3 is TGTGCCAGCACCCCTAGCGGGGCTGGCACAGATACGCAGTATTTT.

The table lists this clonotype with a few counts. The V call is TRBV29-1, the J call TRBJ2-7, with 10 nucleotides matching TRBD1. The V segment lost 6 bases and the J segment 4 bases; nucleotides outside the gene matches: 18. CDR3 length: 17 residues. Germline V lookup: CDR1 SQVTM, CDR2 ANQGSEA. The CDR3 nucleotides read TGCAGCGTCCCCCTCTTTGCCGAGACAGGGGGCTTTTACGAGCAGTACTTC. This encodes CSVPLFAETGGFYEQYF.

There are a few counts of this clonotype. The chain uses TRBV25-1 and TRBJ2-4, with 7 bases that match TRBD1. TRBJ2-7 matches the DNA end more closely, so the J call is doubtful. The V gene's germline CDR1 is MGHDK and CDR2 SYGVNS. The CDR3 contains 14 residues. CDR3 sequence (DNA): TGTGCCAGCAGTTCCCGACAGGGTCGGAACGAGCAGTACTTC. Translation: CASSSRQGRNEQYF.

The V gene is TRBV28, the J gene TRBJ2-7; D tentatively fits TRBD1 or TRBD2 (5 bases each). The CDR3 is made up of 13 amino acids. CDR1 and CDR2 from the germline V gene are MDHEN and SYDVKM. Trimming took 5 bases from V and 8 from J, leaving 16 bases between them. CDR3 coding DNA: TGTGCCAGCAGTGCCCCAGGGACGAGGAAGCAGTACTTC. Protein: CASSAPGTRKQYF. Looking up the rest from reference TRBV28 and TRBJ2-7 gives the full variable domain: DVKVTQSSRYLVKRTGEKVFLECVQDMDHENMFWYRQDPGLGLRLIYFSYDVKMKEKGDIPEGYSVSREKKERFSLILESASTNQTSMYLCASSAPGTRKQYFGPGTRLTVT.